This T cell receptor beta chain stems from a study of radiotherapy plus CTLA-4 blockade in lung cancer (dated by TCRdb to between 2017 and 2018). Study-wide context: Among the enrolled patients, around 19% had an objective response, and 31% reached disease control.

A note on this clone: Its recognized antigen is unknown. No base quality values were provided; no much bigger clone lies one nucleotide off.

Focal radiation therapy combined with CTLA-4 blockade (ipilimumab) was tested in patients with chemo-refractory metastatic non-small-cell lung cancer. Library preparation was by the immunoSEQ multiplex PCR assay. TCRdb retrieved this table from immuneACCESS and kept in-frame rearrangements only. Not all clones are present; in checked studies, unresolved V genes account for under half, and no reason is known for the remainder. The sample records about 97,000 clones, 60% to 75% of which are singletons. The ten largest clones represent around 3% of the sample. V sheds 5 bases and J sheds 3 bases, leaving 14 bases between their ends. The CDR3 numbers 15 residues from cysteine through phenylalanine. Of the read, only the CDR3 DNA is kept; its 45 bases are in frame from base 1. CDR1 and CDR2 (MNHNY, SVGAGI) derive from the germline V gene (reference sequence). The full study reports these points: Early dynamic changes in blood T cell clones, together with increased serum interferon-beta after radiation, were reported as the strongest predictors of response. TCR clones derived from tumors expanded in peripheral blood after treatment with radiotherapy and ipilimumab.

This specimen consisted of peripheral blood, obtained from a patient treated with radiotherapy plus ipilimumab. The V gene is TRBV6-6 and the J gene is TRBJ1-5; the D gene lacks a confident call. The clonotype was recovered from a human donor with non-small cell lung cancer who had a partial response to radiotherapy plus ipilimumab. Some clones in this sample may be carry-over from other donors' samples. The nucleotides read TGTGCCAGCAGTGTACCCGGCAGGAACAATCAGCCCCAGCATTTT. Its product reads: CASSVPGRNNQPQHF.